These T cell receptor beta chains were read from a single sample in a study of T cells in Graves' hyperthyroidism and ophthalmopathy. TCRdb itself ran the multiplex PCR reads through MiXCR, one entry per CDR3 protein. The sample lists more than 300,000 distinct CDR3 sequences; approximately 17% were seen once. The sequenced sample consisted of blood. These receptor sequences come from a man between 18 and 29 years old with Graves' ophthalmopathy. Both conserved end residues are part of each CDR3. A D gene is named only where the DNA matches it firmly. Expanded clones get a size class; other rows say once, few or many, or leave the size out.

cdr3_nt: TGCGCCAGCAGCCCAGGAGGTACTAACTATGGCTACACCTTC
cdr3_aa: CASSPGGTNYGYTF
v_call: TRBV4-1
d_call: -
cdr3_length: 14
clone_size: many
j_call: TRBJ1-2

cdr3_nt: TGTGCCAGCACCCCGGGGCTAACGGAGACCCAGTACTTC
cdr3_aa: CASTPGLTETQYF
v_call: TRBV12-3/TRBV12-4
d_call: -
cdr3_length: 13
clone_size: -
j_call: TRBJ2-5

cdr3_nt: TGTGCCAGCAGTTTGGGCGGAGGCCAAGAGACCCAGTACTTC
cdr3_aa: CASSLGGGQETQYF
v_call: TRBV7-9
d_call: -
cdr3_length: 14
clone_size: many
j_call: TRBJ2-5

cdr3_nt: TGTGCCATCAGGGGATCAAACACCGGGGAGCTGTTTTTT
cdr3_aa: CAIRGSNTGELFF
v_call: TRBV24-1
d_call: -
cdr3_length: 13
clone_size: -
j_call: TRBJ2-2

cdr3_nt: TGTGCCAGCAGCCTTCACGACAGGCTGACCTACGAGCAGTACTTC
cdr3_aa: CASSLHDRLTYEQYF
v_call: TRBV3-1
d_call: -
cdr3_length: 15
clone_size: many
j_call: TRBJ2-7

cdr3_nt: TGCAGTGCTAGGGGCGGGGACACCGAAGACTACGAGCAGTACTTC
cdr3_aa: CSARGGDTEDYEQYF
v_call: TRBV20-1
d_call: -
cdr3_length: 15
clone_size: few
j_call: TRBJ2-7

cdr3_nt: TGCAGTGCACCCCGTCCCATCGGGGGGCCGCCCTACAATGAGCAGTTCTTC
cdr3_aa: CSAPRPIGGPPYNEQFF
v_call: TRBV20-1
d_call: -
cdr3_length: 17
clone_size: many
j_call: TRBJ2-1

cdr3_nt: TGCGCCAGCAGCTTGTTCGCCGGGCCCTCCTACGAGCAGTACTTC
cdr3_aa: CASSLFAGPSYEQYF
v_call: TRBV5-1
d_call: -
cdr3_length: 15
clone_size: many
j_call: TRBJ2-7

cdr3_nt: TGTGCCAGCAGCTTTCACCCCGGGGACCCCACAGATACGCAGTATTTT
cdr3_aa: CASSFHPGDPTDTQYF
v_call: TRBV7-9
d_call: -
cdr3_length: 16
clone_size: few
j_call: TRBJ2-3

cdr3_nt: TGTGCCACCAACATGAGACAGGGGAGCACAGATACGCAGTATTTT
cdr3_aa: CATNMRQGSTDTQYF
v_call: TRBV15
d_call: TRBD1
cdr3_length: 15
clone_size: few
j_call: TRBJ2-3

cdr3_nt: TGTGCCAGCTCACCGGCAGGGGGGTTGAACACTGAAGCTTTCTTT
cdr3_aa: CASSPAGGLNTEAFF
v_call: TRBV18
d_call: TRBD1
cdr3_length: 15
clone_size: many
j_call: TRBJ1-1

cdr3_nt: TGTGCCAGCAGTCAGGGGACAGTTAGCAATCAGCCCCAGCATTTT
cdr3_aa: CASSQGTVSNQPQHF
v_call: TRBV6-1
d_call: TRBD1
cdr3_length: 15
clone_size: many
j_call: TRBJ1-5

cdr3_nt: TGTGCCAGCAATCAGGACCAGCGGGGGGAGCTGTTTTTT
cdr3_aa: CASNQDQRGELFF
v_call: TRBV12-3/TRBV12-4
d_call: -
cdr3_length: 13
clone_size: many
j_call: TRBJ2-2

cdr3_nt: TGCGCCAGCAGCTCCGAGGGCCATGCCTACGAGCAGTACTTC
cdr3_aa: CASSSEGHAYEQYF
v_call: TRBV5-1
d_call: -
cdr3_length: 14
clone_size: -
j_call: TRBJ2-7

cdr3_nt: TGTGCCAGCAGCCCCCCTCCCGGGGGCGGTTCCAACGCAGATACGCAGTATTTT
cdr3_aa: CASSPPPGGGSNADTQYF
v_call: TRBV9
d_call: -
cdr3_length: 18
clone_size: -
j_call: TRBJ2-3

cdr3_nt: TGCGCCAGCAGCCCGCTACCGACCTCGGCCCACTATGGCTACACCTTC
cdr3_aa: CASSPLPTSAHYGYTF
v_call: TRBV4-1
d_call: -
cdr3_length: 16
clone_size: few
j_call: TRBJ1-2

cdr3_nt: TGCAGCGCCACCCCCCGGGACAGGGGGACTGAAGCTTTCTTT
cdr3_aa: CSATPRDRGTEAFF
v_call: TRBV29-1
d_call: TRBD1
cdr3_length: 14
clone_size: -
j_call: TRBJ1-1

cdr3_nt: TGTGCCAGCAGAGTTACAGGGTGGACTGAAGCTTTCTTT
cdr3_aa: CASRVTGWTEAFF
v_call: TRBV12-3/TRBV12-4
d_call: -
cdr3_length: 13
clone_size: -
j_call: TRBJ1-1

cdr3_nt: TGTGCCATCCCGGGACAGGGTGTGGAAAATGGCTACACCTTC
cdr3_aa: CAIPGQGVENGYTF
v_call: TRBV10-3
d_call: TRBD1
cdr3_length: 14
clone_size: many
j_call: TRBJ1-2

cdr3_nt: TGTGCCAGCAGTTACGGGACTTCCGGCACAGATACGCAGTATTTT
cdr3_aa: CASSYGTSGTDTQYF
v_call: TRBV12-3/TRBV12-4
d_call: -
cdr3_length: 15
clone_size: -
j_call: TRBJ2-3

cdr3_nt: TGTGCCAGCAGCTTAGCGCCCCTCCGGGCTGGAAACACCATATATTTT
cdr3_aa: CASSLAPLRAGNTIYF
v_call: TRBV7-8
d_call: -
cdr3_length: 16
clone_size: many
j_call: TRBJ1-3

cdr3_nt: TGTGCCAGCAGCTTAGGAGAGGGTGGGGACCACGAGCAGTACTTC
cdr3_aa: CASSLGEGGDHEQYF
v_call: TRBV9
d_call: -
cdr3_length: 15
clone_size: few
j_call: TRBJ2-7

cdr3_nt: TGTGCCAGCATGCCCGCAGCCGGGGACAGCTTCTCTGGGGCCAACGTCCTGACTTTC
cdr3_aa: CASMPAAGDSFSGANVLTF
v_call: TRBV25-1
d_call: TRBD1
cdr3_length: 19
clone_size: -
j_call: TRBJ2-6